A single T cell receptor beta chain is shown here with its context. The clone's antigen remains unknown. No much larger clone exists at a distance of one base, and base qualities are not known. Receptor libraries were prepared by 5' RACE. A second PCR of about 7 to 12 cycles was performed with a sample-barcoded 5' primer and a J-beta primer mix. A unique molecular identifier was introduced onto each TCR beta cDNA molecule by a template-switch 5' adaptor carrying 12 random nucleotides. At least 2.5 million CDR3-containing paired-end reads were obtained from each sample. First-strand cDNA was synthesized from all RNA with the Mint cDNA synthesis kit, primed by a TRBC-specific oligonucleotide. Following uracil-DNA glycosylase treatment, all cDNA underwent a first 18-cycle PCR with the universal primers M1SS and BC2_uni_R. In the paper's pipeline: For normalization, 1 million high-quality reads, each with a distinct molecular identifier, were randomly selected from each sample. Instead of being binned into consensus sequences, reads that shared molecular identifiers were thrown out. CDR3 identification, clonotype clustering and error correction used MiTCR with a Q25 quality threshold and the strictest error-elimination algorithm. Lower-bound total TCR beta diversity was estimated with a nonparametric unseen species model using Euler transformation. Through fastp at Q25 and MiXCR, TCRdb rebuilt clones from the public reads, retaining in-frame beta chains. When rows share a CDR3 protein, they turn into one entry using the most common DNA and genes. The V and J calls and clone size come from TCRdb's table, not from the authors' own analysis. Present in this sample are fewer than 2,000,000 distinct CDR3 sequences, about two fifths of which were seen just once. 23% of the sample is taken by the ten largest.

The data were taken from a study of blood T cells in healthy people across ages (dated by TCRdb to the mid-2010s). Concerning the study at large: In model experiments, template switching captured roughly one uniquely barcoded TCR beta cDNA molecule for every two T cells. Using deep sequencing normalized with unique cDNA molecular identifiers, the study measured how TCR beta repertoire diversity changes with age. Donors were grouped into four age groups: young (average roughly 15 years), middle-aged (roughly 38), aged (62) and long-lived (about 89). Donors of different ages were randomly distributed across sequencing lanes to avoid experimental bias. Using the same blood draw, the study looked at two additional independent replicas of 1 million unique cDNA reads for two donors, one aged 18 to 30 and the other aged 80 or older.

The full study reports these points: Because the CMV infection status of the donors was unknown, age-related changes in expanded clonotypes may potentially have been confounded. The long-lived group showed more naive CD4+ T cells, fewer expanded clones and increased TCR diversity than the aged group, suggesting age selection. The percentage of naive T cells measured by flow cytometry correlated strongly with observed TCR beta diversity. Estimates of total diversity from one million sequenced T cells were regarded as lower bounds and underestimates. Since profiling was done on bulk unsorted PBMCs, naive and antigen-experienced compartments could not be conclusively compared. As age increased, observed TCR beta diversity per million T cells dropped in a roughly linear way, and a significant reduction was already evident by age about 40.

Systemically healthy Caucasian individuals from Russia, around 39 in total and aged roughly 6 to 100 years, were included as donors. Each donor gave ten milliliters of peripheral blood, drawn into EDTA-treated Vacutainer tubes. PBMCs were isolated by Ficoll-Paque density-gradient centrifugation, with at least 7 million obtained per sample. Trizol reagent was used to extract total RNA from PBMCs, with at least 5.5 micrograms per sample. For every donor, flow cytometry on a PBMC aliquot measured the percentage of naive CD45RAhigh/CD27high T cells. There are 14 amino acids in the CDR3, from cysteine to phenylalanine inclusive. The kept DNA is CDR3 alone, 42 bases in frame from the first base. From V the trimming removes 4 bases and from J it removes 4 bases, while the gene matches leave 4 bases of the junction unaccounted for. CDR1 MNHNS and CDR2 SASEGT are derived from the germline V gene.

The chain employs TRBV6-1 and TRBJ2-7; TRBD1 aligns with 10 central bases. The TCR originated in a human donor in good health. The sample taken for sequencing was blood. The CDR3 protein: CASSADRGLYEQYF. The bases read TGTGCCAGCAGTGCCGACAGGGGGCTATACGAGCAGTACTTC.